One and the same sample provided the 27 T cell receptor beta chains below, sequenced in a study of blood T cell repertoires in COVID-19. Clones were read by immunoSEQ multiplex PCR, and TCRdb kept only the in-frame ones, dropping some. This sample yields a few hundred thousand clones, of which 65% to 90% are seen a single time; 3% to 4% belongs to the top ten. Material: PBMCs or T cells enriched from blood (not recorded which). These receptors came from a woman between 40 and 55 years old with acute COVID-19.

The genes are TRBV28 and TRBJ1-3; TRBD1 agrees at 7 bases. V lost 6 bases, J lost 3 bases, and 2 bases stayed unmatched. CDR1 and CDR2 (germline): MDHEN, SYDVKM. The CDR3 extends over 13 amino acids. The chain's CDR3 is CASRGDSGNTIYF. In nucleotides, the CDR3 is TGTGCCAGCAGAGGGGACAGTGGAAACACCATATATTTT.

The rearrangement links TRBV12-5 to TRBJ1-2, with 8 bases aligning to TRBD1. The CDR3 contains 14 residues. Germline V lookup: CDR1 LGHNT, CDR2 FRNRAP. With 5 bases clipped from V and 2 bases from J, the junction kept 4 bases outside the gene matches. CDR3 sequence reads: CASGTGQVNYGYTF. For the CDR3, the DNA is TGTGCTAGTGGTACGGGACAGGTAAACTATGGCTACACCTTC. Full variable domain (outside the CDR3, taken from reference TRBV12-5 and TRBJ1-2): DARVTQTPRHKVTEMGQEVTMRCQPILGHNTVFWYRQTMMQGLELLAYFRNRAPLDDSGMPKDRFSAEMPDATLATLKIQPSEPRDSAVYFCASGTGQVNYGYTFGSGTRLTVV.

The chain links TRBV28 to TRBJ1-2, with D possibly matching TRBD1 (6 bases). Germline V gene sequence: CDR1 MDHEN, CDR2 SYDVKM. This CDR3 comprises 12 residues. V lost 2 bases to trimming and J lost 6 bases, with 7 bases between them. The CDR3 sequence is CASSLGTHGYTF. CDR3 in DNA: TGTGCCAGCAGTTTAGGGACACATGGCTACACCTTC.

V is TRBV6-5 and J is TRBJ2-7; 10 bases fit TRBD1. The CDR3 totals 15 residues. CDR1 MNHEY and CDR2 SVGAGI come from the germline V gene. J lost 3 bases, V lost 4 bases, and 6 bases had no gene match. The CDR3 nucleotides read TGTGCCAGCAGTTCCCGGACAGGGGGAGTCTACGAGCAGTACTTC. It is translated as CASSSRTGGVYEQYF.

V gene TRBV6-5 combines with J gene TRBJ1-2; D possibly corresponds to TRBD1 (5 bases). The germline V and J ends were trimmed by 0 bases and 7 bases, with 9 bases remaining between them. This CDR3 comprises 13 residues. Germline V gene lookup returns CDR1 MNHEY and CDR2 SVGAGI. CDR3 amino acids: CASSYSPGGGYTF. The DNA for the CDR3 is TGTGCCAGCAGTTACTCGCCGGGGGGTGGCTACACCTTC.

The sample holds one count of this clone. The chain recombines TRBV11-3 with TRBJ2-5, with D hard to call. The CDR3 sequence is 18 residues long. Trimming removed 0 bases from V and 4 bases from J, with 21 bases in between. CDR1 and CDR2 (germline): SGHNT, YENEEA. CDR3 protein: CASSLEEDGTKNGETQYF. Here the CDR3 DNA reads TGTGCCAGCAGCTTAGAAGAGGATGGCACCAAAAACGGAGAGACCCAGTACTTC. Full variable domain (remainder filled in from reference TRBV11-3 and TRBJ2-5): EAGVVQSPRYKIIEKKQPVAFWCNPISGHNTLYWYLQNLGQGPELLIRYENEEAVDDSQLPKDRFSAERLKGVDSTLKIQPAELGDSAVYLCASSLEEDGTKNGETQYFGPGTRLLVL.

This CDR3 is CASSPRLAGSKNEQFF. The CDR3 nucleotides are TGTGCCAGCAGCCCTCGACTAGCGGGATCAAAGAATGAGCAGTTCTTC. The chain carries TRBV7-2 and TRBJ2-1, with TRBD2 matching over 11 bases. CDR1 and CDR2 (germline): SGHTA, FQGNSA. V shed 5 bases, J shed 7 bases, and the junction held 10 bases outside the gene matches. The CDR3 runs to 16 residues.

This clone was detected once. The chain couples TRBV6-6 to TRBJ1-5, with TRBD1 as a possible D gene (5 bases). This CDR3 is 13 amino acids long. Trimming pared 5 bases from V and 4 bases from J, leaving 9 bases between. Germline V lookup: CDR1 MNHNY, CDR2 SVGAGI (reference sequence). In DNA form, the CDR3 reads TGTGCCAGCAGTAAACAGGAGAATCAGCCCCAGCATTTT. This translates into CASSKQENQPQHF.

This chain uses TRBV7-9 with TRBJ1-2, with 8 bases lining up with TRBD1. Trimming took 5 bases from V and 0 from J; bases not matched to a gene: 8. In germline, CDR1 is SEHNR, CDR2 FQNEAQ (reference sequence). The CDR3 extends over 16 amino acids. The DNA for the CDR3 is TGTGCCAGCAGCGGGGGCACGGGACAGGCTAACTATGGCTACACCTTC. Translation gives CASSGGTGQANYGYTF.

This sequence joins TRBV10-3 and TRBJ1-3, with 8 bases lining up with TRBD1. The length of the CDR3 is 13 residues. CDR1 is ENHRY, CDR2 SYGVKD, per germline. V was clipped by 6 bases and J by 6 bases; unmatched bases: 4. The CDR3 protein is CAISSGGTNTIYF. In DNA, the CDR3 is TGTGCCATCAGCTCAGGGGGCACAAACACCATATATTTT.

The chain uses TRBV28 and TRBJ2-2; 8 bases line up with TRBD1. The V segment lost 6 bases and the J segment 5 bases; nucleotides outside the gene matches: 2. CDR3 size: 13 residues. The V gene's germline CDR1 is MDHEN and CDR2 SYDVKM. This CDR3 is CASRDRVTGELFF. The CDR3 nucleotides are TGTGCCAGCAGGGACAGGGTTACCGGGGAGCTGTTTTTT.

The chain carries TRBV10-3 and TRBJ1-2, with D possibly matching TRBD1 (5 bases). This CDR3 region has 11 residues. The ends were cut back, 0 bases at V and 14 bases at J, with 10 bases in the middle. CDR1 is ENHRY and CDR2 is SYGVKD in the germline V gene. The CDR3 sequence is CAISESQTETF. CDR3 nucleotide sequence: TGTGCCATCAGTGAGTCTCAGACAGAGACCTTC.

This clone was seen a few times. This chain connects TRBV5-1 to TRBJ1-5; D is unresolved. The ends were cut back, 0 bases at V and 6 bases at J, with 10 bases in the middle. Germline loops: CDR1 SGHRS, CDR2 YFSETQ. This CDR3 is built from 14 residues. The CDR3 protein is CASSLADGGQPQHF. Here the CDR3 DNA reads TGCGCCAGCAGCTTGGCCGACGGCGGTCAGCCCCAGCATTTT.

The chain recombines TRBV15 with TRBJ2-1; TRBD1 matches at 8 bases. V lost 3 bases to trimming and J lost 7 bases; unmatched junction nucleotides: 8. The length of the CDR3 is 15 residues. Germline values: CDR1 LNHNV, CDR2 YYDKDF (reference sequence). CDR3 sequence: CATSRRQGATNEQFF. The CDR3 region has the DNA TGTGCCACCAGCAGGAGGCAGGGGGCAACAAATGAGCAGTTCTTC.

V usage is TRBV4-2 and J usage is TRBJ1-4; unclear D gene. Trimming took off 4 bases at V and 5 bases at J, with 11 bases between the two ends. The germline V gene encodes CDR1 LGHNA and CDR2 YNFKEQ. The CDR3 consists of 14 residues. The CDR3 is CASSPARGNEKLFF. The CDR3 DNA sequence: TGTGCCAGCAGCCCCGCGCGGGGAAATGAAAAACTGTTTTTT.

The V and J genes are TRBV20-1 and TRBJ2-7; TRBD2 is a possible D gene (6 bases). Germline CDR1 DFQATT, CDR2 SNEGSKA (reference sequence). The CDR3 has 11 amino acids. V lost 6 bases and J lost 3, with 9 bases in between. This chain's CDR3 is CSAPGLYEQYF. DNA of the CDR3: TGCAGTGCCCCGGGACTCTACGAGCAGTACTTC.

The gene calls are TRBV4-1 and TRBJ1-5, with D uncertain. The V end lost 2 bases, the J end lost 3 bases, and 11 bases lay between the germline ends. In germline, CDR1 is MGHRA, CDR2 YSYEKL. This CDR3 spans 15 amino acids. The CDR3 reads CASSQSPGNNQPQHF. In DNA form, the CDR3 reads TGCGCCAGCAGCCAATCTCCGGGTAACAATCAGCCCCAGCATTTT.

The chain is built from TRBV7-2 and TRBJ2-3; 9 bases are a match to TRBD2. V dropped 0 bases and J dropped 3; count of bases not matched to a gene: 7. Germline-derived CDR1 and CDR2 are SGHTA and FQGNSA. The CDR3 is made up of 17 amino acids. This chain's CDR3 is CASSLAPSGASTDTQYF. The CDR3 region has the DNA TGTGCCAGCAGCTTAGCTCCTAGCGGGGCCTCGACAGATACGCAGTATTTT.

The J gene is TRBJ1-1, the V gene TRBV11-2; D remains unclear. The CDR3 runs 13 residues. V lost 4 bases, J lost 3 bases, and 9 bases lay in between. Germline CDR1 reads SGHAT; CDR2 reads FQNNGV. The CDR3 sequence is CASSSDIYTEAFF. In nucleotides, the CDR3 is TGTGCCAGCAGCTCCGACATTTACACTGAAGCTTTCTTT. Variable domain in full (rest from reference TRBV11-2 and TRBJ1-1): EAGVAQSPRYKIIEKRQSVAFWCNPISGHATLYWYQQILGQGPKLLIQFQNNGVVDDSQLPKDRFSAERLKGVDSTLKIQPAKLEDSAVYLCASSSDIYTEAFFGQGTRLTVV.

This clone has a single count. The CDR3 coding sequence is TGCAGTGCTAGTGGACTAGCGTTAAACTACGAGCAGTACTTC. This sequence encodes CSASGLALNYEQYF. The V call is TRBV20-1, the J call TRBJ2-7, with 9 bases identical to TRBD2. The germline gives CDR1 DFQATT, CDR2 SNEGSKA (reference sequence). The CDR3 consists of 14 residues. J was trimmed by 3 bases and V by 3 bases; bases with no gene match: 6.

V and J are TRBV7-2 and TRBJ2-1, with 8 bases fitting TRBD2. Trimming took 2 bases from V and 6 from J; bases not matched to a gene: 6. The CDR3 spans 15 residues. Germline CDR1 reads SGHTA; CDR2 reads FQGNSA. CDR3 sequence reads: CASSLSAGEFNEQFF. In nucleotides, the CDR3 is TGTGCCAGCAGCTTATCAGCGGGAGAGTTCAATGAGCAGTTCTTC.

DNA for the CDR3: TGTGCCAGCAGCCAAAGGGGGGGCGCTGGCTACACCTTC. Translating gives CASSQRGGAGYTF. The rearrangement uses TRBV3-1 (or the pseudogene TRBV3-2) and TRBJ1-2; perhaps TRBD1 as D (6 bases). The V gene lost 2 bases and the J gene lost 7 bases, with 11 bases spanning the gap. Germline values: CDR1 LGHDT, CDR2 YNNKEL (reference sequence). The CDR3 contains 13 residues.

The V gene is TRBV19, the J gene TRBJ2-2, with 8 nucleotides matching TRBD1. V shed 7 bases and J 5 bases; nucleotides not matched to a gene: 6. The CDR3 covers 14 residues. The germline V gene has CDR1 LNHDA and CDR2 SQIVND (reference sequence). Written as DNA, the CDR3 is TGTGCCAGTATTATGACAGGGGAAACCGGGGAGCTGTTTTTT. Translation gives CASIMTGETGELFF.

V usage is TRBV19 and J usage is TRBJ2-3, with 9 nucleotides matching TRBD1. The CDR3 length is 14 residues. V lost 7 bases and J lost 6; bases outside the gene matches: 8. Germline assignment: CDR1 LNHDA and CDR2 SQIVND (reference sequence). The CDR3 DNA reads TGTGCCAGTACCCGACAGGGGGGTATGGATACGCAGTATTTT. Encoded protein: CASTRQGGMDTQYF. Variable domain in full (rest from reference TRBV19 and TRBJ2-3): DGGITQSPKYLFRKEGQNVTLSCEQNLNHDAMYWYRQDPGQGLRLIYYSQIVNDFQKGDIAEGYSVSREKKESFPLTVTSAQKNPTAFYLCASTRQGGMDTQYFGPGTRLTVL.

The J gene is TRBJ1-2, the V gene TRBV4-1; D is undetermined. Trimming removed 0 bases from V and 8 bases from J, with 7 bases in between. Germline V gives CDR1 MGHRA, CDR2 YSYEKL. CDR3 size: 12 residues. In DNA, the CDR3 is TGCGCCAGCAGCCAAGAGTACAGCGGCTACACCTTC. It codes for CASSQEYSGYTF.

The chain joins TRBV28 to TRBJ1-4; 9 bases align to TRBD1. Per the germline V gene, CDR1 is MDHEN and CDR2 is SYDVKM. V lost 5 bases and J lost 8; bases outside the gene matches: 9. The CDR3 has 15 amino acids. This chain's CDR3 is CASSPNRGRGEKLFF. CDR3 in DNA: TGTGCCAGCAGTCCCAACAGGGGGCGAGGGGAAAAACTGTTTTTT.

The J gene is TRBJ1-4, the V gene TRBV10-2; 7 nucleotides align to TRBD1. V shed 4 bases, J shed 0 bases, and the junction held 11 bases outside the gene matches. Germline V gene lookup returns CDR1 WSHSY and CDR2 SAAADI. The CDR3 is 18 amino acids. The CDR3 protein is CASSVWGQYDATNEKLFF. The CDR3 nucleotides are TGCGCCAGCAGTGTATGGGGACAGTACGATGCAACTAATGAAAAACTGTTTTTT.